A single TCR beta chain is shown here with its context. This clonotype was detected only a few times. Its cognate antigen has yet to be identified. No much larger clone exists at a distance of one base, and base qualities are not known. This specimen belongs to a study of T cells after yellow fever vaccination (dated by TCRdb to the late 2010s). Notes on the research overall: The SMART-Seq v4 Ultra Low Input RNA kit was used to prepare libraries from fractions with low cell numbers. Bulk PBMC replicates and cell subsets were isolated from blood drawn at multiple timepoints before and after both primary and secondary immunization. To track T-cell clones before and after primary and booster YFV17D yellow fever vaccination, bulk TCR alpha and beta repertoires were sequenced longitudinally. Two healthy male donors made up the cohort, one aged 18 to 30 years and the other aged 30 to 40 years. Findings and caveats that apply to the study as a whole: A small share of clonotypes was detected in both CD4 and CD8 compartments, with the overlap likely arising from convergent recombination. Compared with the primary T-cell response, the secondary T-cell response was weaker but faster, peaking on day 5 rather than day 15. Computational filtering was required because FACS-sorted repertoires could contain abundant contaminating clonotypes from the bulk population. Because the study included only a couple of donors, the extent to which the findings can be generalized is limited. Most clones expanded after primary vaccination were re-detected after the booster (around 96% of CD4 and about 88% of CD8), suggesting broad memory maintenance.

This sample's treatment or condition label indicates: live attenuated yellow fever vaccine strain. At every blood-draw timepoint, two biological replicates of bulk PBMCs were collected. A standard Ficoll-Paque protocol was used to isolate PBMCs from peripheral blood. TriZol was used to extract RNA from bulk PBMCs, from CD4 and CD8 fractions, and from dextramer-positive and dextramer-negative fractions. TCR cDNA was made using 5'RACE template switching, a step that added a universal primer site and unique molecular identifiers. Priming for cDNA synthesis came from both the TCR alpha and TCR beta constant segments. Library amplification involved two PCR steps, and the second step added sample barcodes and sequencing adapters. Sequencing of the libraries was done on either Illumina HiSeq 2500 (2x100 bp) or NovaSeq (2x150 bp). As for the authors' bioinformatics: MIGEC was used to demultiplex reads and collapse the reads into UMI consensus sequences, and MiXCR was used for V(D)J alignment. Vaccine-responding clonotypes were defined with edgeR using replicate PBMC samples, requiring FDR below 0.01 and a log2 fold change above 5 up to day 15. Each bulk clonotype was labeled CD4 or CD8 based on which sequenced repertoire, CD4 or CD8, contained the clonotype at higher abundance. TCRdb ran its own pipeline on the public reads, namely fastp trimming at Q25 and MiXCR clone calling, and kept in-frame beta chains. Entries are consolidated by CDR3 protein sequence, retaining the most common genes and DNA. These V and J calls are TCRdb output, not the study's own analysis. The sample yields a few hundred thousand distinct CDR3 sequences; about 19% were counted once. The ten largest clones represent approximately 15% of the sample.

The sample in question was PBMCs, obtained 15 days after the yellow fever booster vaccination. The clonotype was recovered from a man aged 30 to 45 who received the YFV17D yellow fever vaccine.

CDR3 protein: CASTDRGSLGEQFF. The DNA sequence follows: TGTGCCAGCACTGATCGGGGGAGCCTAGGGGAGCAGTTCTTC. The sequence joins TRBV6-1 to TRBJ2-1, with TRBD2 perhaps the D gene, on 6 matching bases. Per the germline V gene, MNHNS is the CDR1 and SASEGT is the CDR2. V and J lose 7 bases and 10 bases, and a span of 20 bases separates them. The CDR3 starts with the cysteine, ends with the phenylalanine, and has 14 residues. Only the CDR3 DNA stays, 42 bases, in frame from base 1.